The sequence of this T cell receptor (beta chain) was determined in a study of blood T cell repertoires in COVID-19. Sequenced by immunoSEQ multiplex PCR; TCRdb stores in-frame clones only, minus some. The data contain roughly 160,000 clones, about 80% of them seen just once; the ten biggest clones take up less than 4%. The CDR3 is made up of 13 amino acids. Between the trimmed V and J ends, which lost 7 bases and 10 bases, there was a span of 17 bases. The chain is built from TRBV12-3 or TRBV12-4 and TRBJ2-1; TRBD2 might be the D (6 bases). This clonotype originated in a woman aged 55-70 years who had recovered from COVID-19. Sample: PBMCs or T cells enriched from blood (not recorded which). CDR3 nucleotide sequence: TGTGCCAGCACTAGACTAGGACTCTTAGAGCAGTTCTTC. Translation: CASTRLGLLEQFF.